This T cell receptor (beta chain) was identified during a study of T cell responses to AZD1222 COVID-19 vaccine. Assay: immunoSEQ multiplex PCR; the TCRdb copy retains only in-frame clones and omits some. Of tens of thousands of clones in the sample, 70% to 90% were seen once. Unmatched junction bases numbered 8, after V lost 4 bases and J lost 2 bases. The CDR3 has 15 residues. Germline lookup yields CDR1 KGHSH and CDR2 LQKENI. The rearrangement uses TRBV18 and TRBJ2-7; 7 bases fit TRBD1. The sequenced sample was peripheral blood, obtained on day 0 of AZD1222 vaccination. The sequence was obtained from an adult in good health. CDR3 DNA sequence: TGTGCCAGCTCACGTGAGACAGGGTCCGCCTACGAGCAGTACTTC. Protein: CASSRETGSAYEQYF.